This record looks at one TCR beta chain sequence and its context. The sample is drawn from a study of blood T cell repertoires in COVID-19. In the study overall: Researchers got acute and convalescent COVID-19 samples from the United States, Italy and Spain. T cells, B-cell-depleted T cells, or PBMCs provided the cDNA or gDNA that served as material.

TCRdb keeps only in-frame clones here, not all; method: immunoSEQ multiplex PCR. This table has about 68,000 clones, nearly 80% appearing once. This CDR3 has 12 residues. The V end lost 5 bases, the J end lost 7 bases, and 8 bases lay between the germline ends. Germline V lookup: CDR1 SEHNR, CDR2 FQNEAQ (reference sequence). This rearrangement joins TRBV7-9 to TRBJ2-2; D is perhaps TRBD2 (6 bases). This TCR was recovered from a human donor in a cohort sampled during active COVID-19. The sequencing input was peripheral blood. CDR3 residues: CASSPTSGELFF. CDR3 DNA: TGTGCCAGCAGCCCGACTAGCGGGGAGCTGTTTTTT.